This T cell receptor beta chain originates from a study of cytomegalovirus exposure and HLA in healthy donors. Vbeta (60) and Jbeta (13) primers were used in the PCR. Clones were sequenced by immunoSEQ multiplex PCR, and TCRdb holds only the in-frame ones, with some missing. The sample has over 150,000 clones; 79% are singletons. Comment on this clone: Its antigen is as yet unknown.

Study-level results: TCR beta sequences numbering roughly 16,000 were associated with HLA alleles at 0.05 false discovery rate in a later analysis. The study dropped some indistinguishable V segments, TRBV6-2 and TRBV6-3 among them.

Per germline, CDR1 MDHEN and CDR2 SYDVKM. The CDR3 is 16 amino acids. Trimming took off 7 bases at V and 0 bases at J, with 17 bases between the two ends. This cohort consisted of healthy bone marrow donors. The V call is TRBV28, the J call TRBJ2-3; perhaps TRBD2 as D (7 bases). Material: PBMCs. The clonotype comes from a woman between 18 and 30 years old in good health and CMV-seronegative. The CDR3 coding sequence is TGTGCCAGCATCGCCGGGGGGCGGATTAGCACAGATACGCAGTATTTT. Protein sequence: CASIAGGRISTDTQYF.